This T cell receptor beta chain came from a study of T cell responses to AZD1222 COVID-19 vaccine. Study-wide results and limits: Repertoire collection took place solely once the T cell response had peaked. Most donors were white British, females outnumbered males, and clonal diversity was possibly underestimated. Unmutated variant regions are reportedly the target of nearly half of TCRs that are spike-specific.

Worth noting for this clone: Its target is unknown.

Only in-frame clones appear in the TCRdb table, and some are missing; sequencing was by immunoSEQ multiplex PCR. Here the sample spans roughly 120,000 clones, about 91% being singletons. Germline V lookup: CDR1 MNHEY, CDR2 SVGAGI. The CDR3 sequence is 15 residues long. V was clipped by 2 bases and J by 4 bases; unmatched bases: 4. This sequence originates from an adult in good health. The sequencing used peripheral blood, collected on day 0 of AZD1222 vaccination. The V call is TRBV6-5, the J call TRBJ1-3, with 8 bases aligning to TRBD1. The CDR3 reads CASSYARDRGNTIYF. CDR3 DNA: TGTGCCAGCAGTTACGCCCGGGACAGGGGAAACACCATATATTTT.